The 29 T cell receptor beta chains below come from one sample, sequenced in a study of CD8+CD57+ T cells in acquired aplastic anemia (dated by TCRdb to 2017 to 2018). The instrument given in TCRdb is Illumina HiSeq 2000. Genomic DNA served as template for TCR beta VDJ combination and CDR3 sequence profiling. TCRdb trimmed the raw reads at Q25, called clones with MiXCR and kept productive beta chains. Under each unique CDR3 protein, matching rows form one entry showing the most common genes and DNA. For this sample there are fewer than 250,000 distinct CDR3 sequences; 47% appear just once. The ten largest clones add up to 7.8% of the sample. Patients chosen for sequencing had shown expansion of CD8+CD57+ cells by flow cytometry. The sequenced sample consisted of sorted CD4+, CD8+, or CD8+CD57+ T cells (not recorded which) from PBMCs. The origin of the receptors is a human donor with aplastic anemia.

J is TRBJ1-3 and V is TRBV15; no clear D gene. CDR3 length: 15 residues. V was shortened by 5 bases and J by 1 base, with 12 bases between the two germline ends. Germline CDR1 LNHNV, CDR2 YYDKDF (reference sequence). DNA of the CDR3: TGTGCCACCAGCGGTAGGACTGGGTCTGGAAACACCATATATTTT. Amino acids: CATSGRTGSGNTIYF.

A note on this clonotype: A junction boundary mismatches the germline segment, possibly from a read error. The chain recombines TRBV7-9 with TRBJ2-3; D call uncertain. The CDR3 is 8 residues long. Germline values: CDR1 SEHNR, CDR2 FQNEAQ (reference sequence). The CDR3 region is CASSLGNF. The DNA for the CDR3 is TGTGCCAGCAGCTTGGGAAATTTT.

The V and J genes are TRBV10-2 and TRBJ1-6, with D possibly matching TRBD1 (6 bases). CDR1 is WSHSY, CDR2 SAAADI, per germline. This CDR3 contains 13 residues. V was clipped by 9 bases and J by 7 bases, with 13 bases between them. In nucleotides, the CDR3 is TGCGCCAGTCATAGAGGGGGAAATTCACCCCTCCACTTT. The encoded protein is CASHRGGNSPLHF.

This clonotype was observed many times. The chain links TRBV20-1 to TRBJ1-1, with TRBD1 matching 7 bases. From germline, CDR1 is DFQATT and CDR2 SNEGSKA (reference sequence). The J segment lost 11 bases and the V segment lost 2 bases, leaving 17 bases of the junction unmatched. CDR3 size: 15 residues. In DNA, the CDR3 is TGCAGTGCTAGATCGGTCAATGACAAGGGGGCGATGGCTTTCTTT. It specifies CSARSVNDKGAMAFF.

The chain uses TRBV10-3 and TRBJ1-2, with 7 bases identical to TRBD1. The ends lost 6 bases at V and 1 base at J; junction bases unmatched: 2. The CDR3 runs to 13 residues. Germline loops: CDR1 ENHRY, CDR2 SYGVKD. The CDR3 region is CAIRGQSNYGYTF. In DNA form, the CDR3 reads TGTGCCATCAGGGGACAGAGTAACTATGGCTACACCTTC.

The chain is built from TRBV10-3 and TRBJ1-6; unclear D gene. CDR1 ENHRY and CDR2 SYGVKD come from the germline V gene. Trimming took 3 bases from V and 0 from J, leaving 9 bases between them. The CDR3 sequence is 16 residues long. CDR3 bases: TGTGCCATCAGTGAATGGGAAAGCTCCTATAATTCACCCCTCCACTTT. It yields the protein CAISEWESSYNSPLHF.

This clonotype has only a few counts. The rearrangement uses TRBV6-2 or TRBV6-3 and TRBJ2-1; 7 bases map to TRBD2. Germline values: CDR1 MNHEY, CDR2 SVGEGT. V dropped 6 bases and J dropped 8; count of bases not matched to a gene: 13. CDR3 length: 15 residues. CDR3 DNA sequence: TGTGCCAGCAGCCCCCGGGCGGGAGTTGACGATGAGCAGTTCTTC. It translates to CASSPRAGVDDEQFF.

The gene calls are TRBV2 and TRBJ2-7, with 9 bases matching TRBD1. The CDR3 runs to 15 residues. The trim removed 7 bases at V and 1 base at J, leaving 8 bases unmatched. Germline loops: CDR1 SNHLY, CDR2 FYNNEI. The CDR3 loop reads CASTLSGTGSYEQYF. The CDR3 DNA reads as TGTGCCAGCACACTGTCCGGGACAGGGTCCTACGAGCAGTACTTC.

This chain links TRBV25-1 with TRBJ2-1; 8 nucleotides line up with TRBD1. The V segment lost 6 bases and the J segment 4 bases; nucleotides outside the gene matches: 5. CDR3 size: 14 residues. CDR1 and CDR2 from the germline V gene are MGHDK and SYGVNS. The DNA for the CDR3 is TGTGCCAGCAGGAGGACAGGGTTTTACAATGAGCAGTTCTTC. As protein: CASRRTGFYNEQFF.

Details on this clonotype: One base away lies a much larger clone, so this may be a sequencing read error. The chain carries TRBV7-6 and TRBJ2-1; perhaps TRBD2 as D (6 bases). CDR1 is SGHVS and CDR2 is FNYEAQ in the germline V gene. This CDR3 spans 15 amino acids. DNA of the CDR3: TGCGCCAGCAGCTTGTCTCCGGGAGAGGGAGATGTGCAGTTCTTC. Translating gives CASSLSPGEGDVQFF.

CDR3 in amino acids: CASRDLTGELFF. The DNA of the CDR3 is TGTGCCAGCAGGGACCTAACCGGGGAGCTGTTTTTT. The chain recombines TRBV6-1 with TRBJ2-2; D remains ambiguous. The germline V gene has CDR1 MNHNS and CDR2 SASEGT. This CDR3 region has 12 residues. Trimming shortened V by 6 bases and J by 5 bases, and 7 bases separated the two germline ends.

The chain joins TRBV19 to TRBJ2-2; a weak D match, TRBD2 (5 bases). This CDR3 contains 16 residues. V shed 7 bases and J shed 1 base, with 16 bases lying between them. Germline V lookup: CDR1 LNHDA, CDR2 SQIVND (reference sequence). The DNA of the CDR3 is TGTGCCAGTACCAAAGGGAGACCCATGAACACCGGGGAGCTGTTTTTT. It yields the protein CASTKGRPMNTGELFF.

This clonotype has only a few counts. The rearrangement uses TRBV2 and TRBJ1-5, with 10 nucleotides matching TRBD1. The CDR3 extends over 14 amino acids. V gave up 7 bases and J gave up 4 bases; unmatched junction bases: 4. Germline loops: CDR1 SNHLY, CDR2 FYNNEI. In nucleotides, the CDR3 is TGTGCCAGCAACAAGGGACAGGGGAATCAGCCCCAGCATTTT. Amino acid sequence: CASNKGQGNQPQHF.

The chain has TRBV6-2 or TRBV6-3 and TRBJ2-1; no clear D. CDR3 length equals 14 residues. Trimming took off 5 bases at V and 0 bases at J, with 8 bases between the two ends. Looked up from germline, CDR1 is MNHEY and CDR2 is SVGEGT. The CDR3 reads CASSRAFSYNEQFF. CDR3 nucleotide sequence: TGTGCCAGCAGTCGGGCTTTCTCCTACAATGAGCAGTTCTTC.

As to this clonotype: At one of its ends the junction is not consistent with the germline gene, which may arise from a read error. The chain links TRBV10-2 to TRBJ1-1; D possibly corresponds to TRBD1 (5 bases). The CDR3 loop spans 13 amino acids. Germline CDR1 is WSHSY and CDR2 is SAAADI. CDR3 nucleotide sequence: TGCGCCGGCAGGGCTCGACCGGACGGATGGGCCTTCTTT. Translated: CAGRARPDGWAFF.

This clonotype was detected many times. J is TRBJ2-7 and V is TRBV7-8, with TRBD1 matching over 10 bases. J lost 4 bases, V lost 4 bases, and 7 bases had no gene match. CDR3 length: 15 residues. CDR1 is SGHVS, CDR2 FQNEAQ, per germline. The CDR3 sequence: CASSSPDRGVYEQYF. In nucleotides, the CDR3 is TGTGCCAGCAGCTCCCCGGACAGGGGGGTATACGAGCAGTACTTC.

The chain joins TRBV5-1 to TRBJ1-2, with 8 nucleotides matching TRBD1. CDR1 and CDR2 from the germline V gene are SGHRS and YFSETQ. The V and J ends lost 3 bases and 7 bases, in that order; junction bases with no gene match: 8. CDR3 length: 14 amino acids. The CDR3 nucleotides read TGCGCCAGCAGCTATCAGGGGGCGATCAGTGGCTACACCTTC. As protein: CASSYQGAISGYTF.

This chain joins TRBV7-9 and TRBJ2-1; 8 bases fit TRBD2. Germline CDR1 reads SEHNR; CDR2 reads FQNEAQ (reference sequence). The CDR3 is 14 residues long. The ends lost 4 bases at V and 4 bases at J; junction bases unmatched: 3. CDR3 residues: CASSWGTSYNEQFF. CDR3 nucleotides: TGTGCCAGCAGCTGGGGGACTAGTTACAATGAGCAGTTCTTC.

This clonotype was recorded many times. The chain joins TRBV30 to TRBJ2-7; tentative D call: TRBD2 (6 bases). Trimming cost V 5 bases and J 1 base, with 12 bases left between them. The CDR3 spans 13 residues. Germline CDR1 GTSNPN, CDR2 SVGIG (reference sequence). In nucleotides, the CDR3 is TGTGCCTGGGTTCCCGGGACTTCCTACGAGCAGTACTTC. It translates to CAWVPGTSYEQYF.

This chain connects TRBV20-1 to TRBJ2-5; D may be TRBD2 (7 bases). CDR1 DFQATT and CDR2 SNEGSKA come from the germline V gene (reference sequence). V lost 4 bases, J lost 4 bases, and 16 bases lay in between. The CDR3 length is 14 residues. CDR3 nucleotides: TGCAGTGCTACGGATGGGGGGGGCCGAGAGACCCAGTACTTC. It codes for CSATDGGGRETQYF.

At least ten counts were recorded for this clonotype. The chain's CDR3 is CASSRTGTGRQPQHF. For the CDR3, the DNA is TGTGCCAGCAGCCGAACCGGGACAGGGAGGCAGCCCCAGCATTTT. The V call is TRBV11-2, the J call TRBJ1-5, with 9 bases matching TRBD1. CDR1 is SGHAT and CDR2 is FQNNGV in the germline V gene. Germline trimming cut 5 bases from V and 7 bases from J; bases unmatched to any gene: 9. This CDR3 region has 15 residues. Full variable domain (remainder filled in from reference TRBV11-2 and TRBJ1-5): EAGVAQSPRYKIIEKRQSVAFWCNPISGHATLYWYQQILGQGPKLLIQFQNNGVVDDSQLPKDRFSAERLKGVDSTLKIQPAKLEDSAVYLCASSRTGTGRQPQHFGDGTRLSIL.

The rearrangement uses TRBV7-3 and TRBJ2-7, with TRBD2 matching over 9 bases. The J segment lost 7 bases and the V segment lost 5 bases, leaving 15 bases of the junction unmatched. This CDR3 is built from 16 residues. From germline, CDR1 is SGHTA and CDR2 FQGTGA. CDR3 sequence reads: CASSPRGGGGAGEQYF. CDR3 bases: TGTGCCAGCAGCCCAAGAGGTGGCGGGGGGGCAGGAGAGCAGTACTTC. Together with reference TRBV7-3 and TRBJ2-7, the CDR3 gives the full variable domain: GAGVSQTPSNKVTEKGKYVELRCDPISGHTALYWYRQSLGQGPEFLIYFQGTGAADDSGLPNDRFFAVRPEGSVSTLKIQRTERGDSAVYLCASSPRGGGGAGEQYFGPGTRLTVT.

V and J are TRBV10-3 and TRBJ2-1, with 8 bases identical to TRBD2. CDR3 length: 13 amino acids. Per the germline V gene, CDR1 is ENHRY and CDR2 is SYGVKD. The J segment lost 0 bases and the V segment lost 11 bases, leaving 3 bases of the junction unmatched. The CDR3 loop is CAVGGASYNEQFF. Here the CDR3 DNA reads TGTGCCGTCGGGGGGGCCTCCTACAATGAGCAGTTCTTC.

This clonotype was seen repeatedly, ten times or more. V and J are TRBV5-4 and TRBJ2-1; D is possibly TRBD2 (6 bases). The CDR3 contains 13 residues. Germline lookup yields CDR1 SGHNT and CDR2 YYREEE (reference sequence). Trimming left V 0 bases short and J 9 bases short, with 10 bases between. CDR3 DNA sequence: TGTGCCAGCAGCTTGGGGGTGGGAGGTGAGCAGTTCTTC. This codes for CASSLGVGGEQFF.

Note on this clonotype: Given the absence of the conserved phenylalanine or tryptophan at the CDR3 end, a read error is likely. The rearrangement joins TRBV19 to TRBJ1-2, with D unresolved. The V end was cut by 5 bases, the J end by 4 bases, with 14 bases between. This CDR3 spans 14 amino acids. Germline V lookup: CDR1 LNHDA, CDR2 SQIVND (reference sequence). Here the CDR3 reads CASSPPRLPYGYTS. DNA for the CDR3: TGTGCCAGTAGTCCCCCCCGACTGCCCTATGGCTACACCTCC.

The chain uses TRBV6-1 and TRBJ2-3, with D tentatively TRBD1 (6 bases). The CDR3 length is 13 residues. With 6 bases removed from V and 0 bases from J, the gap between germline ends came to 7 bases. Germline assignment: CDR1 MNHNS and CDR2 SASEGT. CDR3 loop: CASRDSSTDTQYF. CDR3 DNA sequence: TGTGCCAGCAGGGACAGTAGCACAGATACGCAGTATTTT.

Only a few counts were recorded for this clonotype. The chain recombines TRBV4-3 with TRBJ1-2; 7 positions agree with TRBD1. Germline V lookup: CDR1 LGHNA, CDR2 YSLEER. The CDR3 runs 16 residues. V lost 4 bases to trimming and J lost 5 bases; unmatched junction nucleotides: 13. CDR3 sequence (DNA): TGCGCCAGCAGCCCGACAGGGACGGCTGGGGGTTATGGCTACACCTTC. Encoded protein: CASSPTGTAGGYGYTF.

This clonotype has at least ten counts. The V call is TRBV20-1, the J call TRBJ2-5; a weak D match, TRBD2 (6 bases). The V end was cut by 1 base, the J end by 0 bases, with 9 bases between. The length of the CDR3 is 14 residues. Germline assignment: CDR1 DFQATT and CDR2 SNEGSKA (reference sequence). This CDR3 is CSARGLAHQETQYF. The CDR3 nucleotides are TGCAGTGCTAGAGGGCTAGCGCACCAAGAGACCCAGTACTTC.

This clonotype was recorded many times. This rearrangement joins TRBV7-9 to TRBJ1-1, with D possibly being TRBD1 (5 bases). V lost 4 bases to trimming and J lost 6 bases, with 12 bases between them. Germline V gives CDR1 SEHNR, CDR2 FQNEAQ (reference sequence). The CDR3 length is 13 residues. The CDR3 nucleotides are TGTGCCAGCAGCTGGGACCCAAGCGCTGAAGCTTTCTTT. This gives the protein CASSWDPSAEAFF.